This TCR beta chain emerged from a study of PD-1 blockade in classical Hodgkin lymphoma. Study at large: It was nivolumab at 3 mg/kg, given intravenously every 2 weeks, that patients received.

Findings and caveats of the study: Repertoire differences lack defined causes, possibly disease activity or prior therapy.

With 6 bases clipped from V and 0 bases from J, the junction kept 9 bases outside the gene matches. This CDR3 comprises 16 residues. In germline, CDR1 is ENHRY, CDR2 SYGVKD. Libraries were prepared by immunoSEQ multiplex PCR; TCRdb keeps only in-frame clonotypes and omits some of them. The table shows about 110,000 clones, with 80% to 90% occurring only once. Turning to this clone: Antigen specificity is unknown.

All trial patients relapsed after autologous stem cell transplantation. Complete response, partial response or progressive disease were the best responses. Sequencing used peripheral blood mononuclear cells (PBMCs), obtained before the second cycle of nivolumab. The receptor's source is a human donor with classical Hodgkin lymphoma. The chain is built from TRBV10-3 and TRBJ2-7, with 9 nucleotides matching TRBD2. CDR3 DNA: TGTGCCATCAGGGAAACTAGCGGGCGAAGCTCCTACGAGCAGTACTTC. As protein: CAIRETSGRSSYEQYF.